This T cell receptor (beta chain) was recovered during a study of blood T cell repertoires in COVID-19. Study information: Sites in the United States, Italy and Spain provided acute and convalescent COVID-19 samples. T cells, B-cell-depleted T cells, or PBMCs provided the cDNA or gDNA that served as material.

As handled by the study authors: The authors estimated nucleated cell counts from reference gene primer amplification. Repertoires were generated with immunoSEQ multiplex PCR, while TCRdb's copy carries only in-frame clones and drops some. V and J calls and clone size are as listed in that table; D and trimming were resolved from the DNA. Counted here are about 170,000 clones, roughly 80% occurring once; the ten biggest clones make up 9.5% to 13%. The V segment lost 3 bases and the J segment 8 bases; nucleotides outside the gene matches: 8. This CDR3 spans 16 amino acids. Germline assignment: CDR1 LGHNA and CDR2 YSLEER.

The specimen sequenced was peripheral blood. This TCR derives from a man between 65 and 85 years old with active or convalescent COVID-19. This rearrangement joins TRBV4-3 to TRBJ2-1, with 12 bases that match TRBD2. CDR3: CASSQPGTSGFHEQFF. The CDR3 bases are TGCGCCAGCAGCCAGCCTGGGACTAGCGGGTTCCATGAGCAGTTCTTC.